This record covers a single T cell receptor (beta chain). The entry originates in a study of HIV-infected patients and healthy controls. TCRdb processed the 5' RACE reads anew with MiXCR; each CDR3 protein has one entry. The sample includes some 20,000 distinct CDR3 sequences, around 20% of them seen just once. Trimming pared 0 bases from V and 8 bases from J, leaving 11 bases between. This CDR3 contains 14 residues. CDR1 is MNHEY and CDR2 is SVGAGI in the germline V gene. Material: CD8+ T cells from blood. The TCR sequence derives from a human donor in good health. J is TRBJ2-1 and V is TRBV6-5; tentative D call: TRBD1 (5 bases). The CDR3 loop reads CASSYSPGYDEQFF. The CDR3 nucleotides are TGTGCCAGCAGTTACTCACCAGGGTACGATGAGCAGTTCTTC.